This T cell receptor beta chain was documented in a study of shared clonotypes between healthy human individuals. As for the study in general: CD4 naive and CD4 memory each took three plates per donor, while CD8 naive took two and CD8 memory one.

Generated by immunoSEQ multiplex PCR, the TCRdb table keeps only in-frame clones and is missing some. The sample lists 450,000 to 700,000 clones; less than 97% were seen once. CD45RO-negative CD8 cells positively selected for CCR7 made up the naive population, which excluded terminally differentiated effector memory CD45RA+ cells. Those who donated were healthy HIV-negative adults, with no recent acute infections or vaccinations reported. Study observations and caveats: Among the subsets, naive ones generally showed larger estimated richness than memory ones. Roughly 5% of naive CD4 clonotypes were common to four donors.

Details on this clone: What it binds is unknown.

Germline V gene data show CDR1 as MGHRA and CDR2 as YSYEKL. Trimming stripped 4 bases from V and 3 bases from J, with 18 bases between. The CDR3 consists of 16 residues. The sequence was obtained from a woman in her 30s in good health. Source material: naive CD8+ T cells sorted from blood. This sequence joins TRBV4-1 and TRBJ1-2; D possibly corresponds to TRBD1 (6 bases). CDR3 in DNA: TGCGCCAGCAGCCCCCTTACAGGGTTGGCCTACTATGGCTACACCTTC. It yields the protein CASSPLTGLAYYGYTF.